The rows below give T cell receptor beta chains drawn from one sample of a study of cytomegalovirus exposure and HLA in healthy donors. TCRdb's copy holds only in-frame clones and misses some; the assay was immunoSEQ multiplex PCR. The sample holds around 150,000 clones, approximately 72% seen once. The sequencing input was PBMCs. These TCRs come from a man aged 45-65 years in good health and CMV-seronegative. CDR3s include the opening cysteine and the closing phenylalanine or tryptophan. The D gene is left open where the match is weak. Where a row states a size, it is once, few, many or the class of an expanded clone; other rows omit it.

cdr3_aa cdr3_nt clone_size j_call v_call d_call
CASSFGTGGSYGYTF TGTGCCAGCAGCTTCGGGACAGGGGGGAGCTATGGCTACACCTTC . TRBJ1-2 TRBV7-2 TRBD1
CASSWETGVNTEAFF TGTGCCAGCAGCTGGGAGACAGGGGTGAACACTGAAGCTTTCTTT . TRBJ1-1 TRBV5-6 TRBD1
CASSLEGRESEKLFF TGTGCCAGCAGCTTAGAGGGTCGGGAGTCGGAAAAACTGTTTTTT few TRBJ1-4 TRBV7-2 .
CASSPRGSGILAKNIQYF TGTGCCAGCTCACCACGAGGTTCAGGGATTTTAGCCAAAAACATTCAGTACTTC . TRBJ2-4 TRBV18 .
CASSQSLDRAGYTF TGTGCCAGCAGCCAATCTTTGGACAGGGCTGGCTACACCTTC . TRBJ1-2 TRBV16 TRBD1
CASTVGDRGLHF TGTGCCAGCACCGTGGGGGACAGGGGGCTCCATTTT . TRBJ2-3 TRBV7-9 TRBD1
CSVFGTVPYEQYF TGCAGCGTATTCGGGACAGTACCCTACGAGCAGTACTTC few TRBJ2-7 TRBV29-1 TRBD1
CASGPGIYEQYF TGTGCCAGCGGCCCAGGGATCTACGAGCAGTACTTC . TRBJ2-7 TRBV27 .
CASRTGQGDYGYTF TGTGCCAGCAGAACAGGACAGGGCGATTATGGCTACACCTTC . TRBJ1-2 TRBV7-8 TRBD1
CASSLTSLRGGFSYEQYF TGTGCCAGCAGCTTAACCTCTCTACGGGGGGGTTTCTCCTACGAGCAGTACTTC few TRBJ2-7 TRBV13 TRBD2
CASSPVACSGLSSGNTIYF TGTGCCAGCAGCCCTGTTGCTTGTTCAGGGCTAAGCTCTGGAAACACCATATATTTT . TRBJ1-3 TRBV21-1 .
CASSESGSRETQYF TGCGCCAGCAGTGAGTCCGGTAGCCGAGAGACCCAGTACTTC few TRBJ2-5 TRBV10-1 .
CASSVGLGEKLFF TGTGCCAGCTCCGTCGGACTGGGGGAAAAACTGTTTTTT few TRBJ1-4 TRBV18 .
CASSPRTGINTEAFF TGTGCCAGCAGCCCCCGGACAGGGATTAACACTGAAGCTTTCTTT . TRBJ1-1 TRBV7-3 TRBD1
CASSQTLGWDNNEQFF TGTGCCAGCAGCCAGACCCTAGGGTGGGACAACAATGAGCAGTTCTTC . TRBJ2-1 TRBV4-2 .
CASSLGAAAGAQYF TGTGCCAGCAGCTTAGGTGCCGCCGCAGGGGCCCAGTACTTC few TRBJ2-5 TRBV7-9 .
CASSLPQEAPLHF TGTGCCAGCAGCTTACCCCAGGAAGCACCCCTCCACTTT . TRBJ1-6 TRBV7-8 .
CASWGGTREAFF TGTGCCAGCTGGGGGGGGACAAGAGAAGCTTTCTTT . TRBJ1-1 TRBV28 .
CASRVPTAMNTEAFF TGTGCCAGCAGAGTCCCGACAGCTATGAACACTGAAGCTTTCTTT . TRBJ1-1 TRBV6-5 .
CASSSWIGATNEQFF TGTGCCAGCAGCTCCTGGATAGGGGCCACCAATGAGCAGTTCTTC . TRBJ2-1 TRBV14 .
CASRLPGTTGQPQHF TGTGCCAGTAGGCTGCCCGGGACAACGGGTCAGCCCCAGCATTTT . TRBJ1-5 TRBV19 .
CASSSRGSRETQYF TGCGCCAGCAGCTCCCGGGGTTCGCGGGAGACCCAGTACTTC . TRBJ2-5 TRBV5-1 .
CASSLEGEGYNSPLHF TGCGCCAGCAGCTTGGAGGGTGAGGGCTATAATTCACCCCTCCACTTT . TRBJ1-6 TRBV5-1 .
CASSLEFNQGDTQYF TGTGCCAGCAGCTTGGAGTTCAACCAGGGAGATACGCAGTATTTT . TRBJ2-3 TRBV5-4 .
CASSTGQPYYEQYF TGTGCCAGCAGTACGGGACAGCCATACTACGAGCAGTACTTC . TRBJ2-7 TRBV28 TRBD1
CASSPHNRVEDEKLFF TGCGCCAGCAGCCCTCATAACAGGGTAGAGGATGAAAAACTGTTTTTT . TRBJ1-4 TRBV4-1 .
CASSEWEEGEQYF TGTGCCAGCAGTGAATGGGAGGAGGGCGAGCAGTACTTC few TRBJ2-7 TRBV25-1 .
CSARDIPRQYF TGCAGTGCTAGAGATATCCCCCGGCAGTACTTC . TRBJ2-7 TRBV20-1 .
CASSLEGGTEAFF TGTGCCAGCAGCTTGGAGGGTGGCACTGAAGCTTTCTTT . TRBJ1-1 TRBV7-7 .
CASSQDPATGWYEQYF TGTGCCAGCAGCCAAGATCCGGCTACAGGCTGGTACGAGCAGTACTTC few TRBJ2-7 TRBV14 .
CSGGGNAYEQYF TGCAGCGGGGGGGGGAACGCCTACGAGCAGTACTTC . TRBJ2-7 TRBV29-1 TRBD2
CASSIIGDGSYEQYF TGTGCCAGTAGTATAATAGGAGACGGCTCCTACGAGCAGTACTTC . TRBJ2-7 TRBV19 .
CASSIGRTATYEQYF TGTGCCAGTAGTATTGGTAGGACAGCGACCTACGAGCAGTACTTC . TRBJ2-7 TRBV19 .
CATERGQGNTEAFF TGTGCCACCGAAAGGGGACAGGGGAACACTGAAGCTTTCTTT . TRBJ1-1 TRBV6-1 TRBD1
CASSQGDRFYNEQFF TGTGCCAGCAGCCAGGGGGACAGATTTTACAATGAGCAGTTCTTC . TRBJ2-1 TRBV6-1 TRBD1
CASSIDGRTDTQYF TGTGCCAGTAGTATAGATGGTAGAACAGATACGCAGTATTTT . TRBJ2-3 TRBV19 .
CASSLQGPVNTEAFF TGTGCCAGCAGCTTGCAGGGGCCGGTGAACACTGAAGCTTTCTTT few TRBJ1-1 TRBV11-1 .